Listed below are T cell receptor beta chains from one sample, sequenced in a study of T cells in Graves' hyperthyroidism and ophthalmopathy. TCRdb re-derived calls from the multiplex PCR reads in MiXCR, one entry per CDR3 protein. The data show hundreds of thousands of distinct CDR3 sequences, roughly 15% seen once. Specimen: blood. The receptors were gathered from a middle-aged woman with Graves' ophthalmopathy. CDR3s include the opening cysteine and the closing phenylalanine or tryptophan. The D gene is left open where the match is weak. For some rows the clone size is stated as once, few or many, or as a class when expanded; others skip it.

v_gene,len,abundance,d_gene,j_gene,CDR3aa,CDR3nt
TRBV6-5,15,few,-,TRBJ2-7,CASSYGHDQSYEQYF,TGTGCCAGCAGTTACGGACATGATCAGTCCTACGAGCAGTACTTC
TRBV7-9,15,many,TRBD1,TRBJ2-7,CASSIYRGTANEQYF,TGTGCCAGCAGCATTTACAGGGGGACAGCCAACGAGCAGTACTTC
TRBV7-8,13,many,-,TRBJ1-5,CASSASSNQPQHF,TGTGCCAGCAGCGCGAGTAGCAATCAGCCCCAGCATTTT
TRBV2,15,many,TRBD2,TRBJ2-1,CASSEAGGLYNEQFF,TGTGCCAGCAGTGAAGCGGGAGGGTTGTACAATGAGCAGTTCTTC
TRBV5-4,16,-,TRBD1,TRBJ1-2,CASSLAGTGFNYGYTF,TGTGCCAGCAGCTTGGCTGGGACAGGGTTTAACTATGGCTACACCTTC
TRBV20-1,13,many,-,TRBJ2-7,CSASMPGYYEQYF,TGCAGTGCTAGCATGCCAGGTTACTACGAGCAGTACTTC
TRBV11-2,13,many,-,TRBJ2-3,CASSFFPADTQYF,TGTGCCAGCAGCTTCTTCCCGGCAGATACGCAGTATTTT
TRBV9,16,-,TRBD2,TRBJ2-5,CASSVTLAGIQETQYF,TGTGCCAGCAGCGTAACTCTAGCGGGGATACAAGAGACCCAGTACTTC
TRBV28,15,many,TRBD2,TRBJ2-7,CASRPGTSGRVEQYF,TGTGCCAGCAGACCAGGGACTAGCGGGAGGGTCGAGCAGTACTTC
TRBV12-3/TRBV12-4,13,many,-,TRBJ1-1,CASSFGANTEAFF,TGTGCCAGCAGTTTTGGGGCCAACACTGAAGCTTTCTTT
TRBV12-3/TRBV12-4,15,many,-,TRBJ2-1,CASSLGQRARGGQFF,TGTGCCAGCAGTTTAGGCCAGCGGGCTAGGGGGGGGCAGTTCTTC
TRBV20-1,14,-,TRBD1,TRBJ1-1,CSASSGTAFGSAFF,TGCAGTGCTAGTAGTGGGACAGCCTTTGGAAGCGCTTTCTTT
TRBV20-1,15,-,-,TRBJ2-1,CSARADSISYNEQFF,TGCAGTGCTAGAGCGGACTCGATCTCCTACAATGAGCAGTTCTTC
TRBV19,17,-,TRBD2,TRBJ2-6,CASSSLAGEGEANVLTF,TGTGCCAGTAGTTCGCTAGCGGGGGAGGGCGAGGCCAACGTCCTGACTTTC
TRBV24-1,16,-,TRBD2,TRBJ2-1,CATSALGGSAYNEQFF,TGTGCCACCAGTGCCCTGGGGGGGAGCGCCTACAATGAGCAGTTCTTC
TRBV28,13,many,-,TRBJ2-1,CASSLPQSNEQFF,TGTGCCAGCAGTCTACCCCAATCCAATGAGCAGTTCTTC
TRBV12-3/TRBV12-4,14,-,-,TRBJ2-2,CASFEGLNTGELFF,TGTGCCAGTTTCGAGGGCCTTAACACCGGGGAGCTGTTTTTT
TRBV12-3/TRBV12-4,18,many,TRBD2,TRBJ2-1,CASSGGQGLAGGGNEQFF,TGTGCCAGCAGTGGGGGACAGGGTCTAGCGGGAGGGGGGAATGAGCAGTTCTTC
TRBV5-4,15,-,TRBD1,TRBJ1-2,CANSGPDRGFYGYTF,TGTGCCAACAGCGGCCCGGACAGGGGGTTTTATGGCTACACCTTC
TRBV28,18,few,TRBD1,TRBJ1-3,CASSLSDRGLYSGNTIYF,TGTGCCAGCAGTTTATCAGACAGGGGGTTATACTCTGGAAACACCATATATTTT
TRBV18,13,few,-,TRBJ2-7,CASSPPAGDEQYF,TGTGCCAGCTCACCACCGGCCGGGGACGAGCAGTACTTC
TRBV28,14,few,-,TRBJ2-7,CASSQGTGVNEQYF,TGTGCCAGCTCCCAAGGCACCGGGGTGAACGAGCAGTACTTC
TRBV18,19,few,-,TRBJ1-1,CASSPNRPDRIAWNTEAFF,TGTGCCAGCTCACCAAATCGACCGGACAGAATAGCGTGGAACACTGAAGCTTTCTTT
TRBV3-1,13,many,-,TRBJ2-2,CASSRSGTGELFF,TGTGCCAGCAGCCGGTCGGGCACCGGGGAGCTGTTTTTT
TRBV6-5,17,few,-,TRBJ2-2,CASSYSILGGNTGELFF,TGTGCCAGCAGTTACTCGATTCTTGGGGGGAACACCGGGGAGCTGTTTTTT